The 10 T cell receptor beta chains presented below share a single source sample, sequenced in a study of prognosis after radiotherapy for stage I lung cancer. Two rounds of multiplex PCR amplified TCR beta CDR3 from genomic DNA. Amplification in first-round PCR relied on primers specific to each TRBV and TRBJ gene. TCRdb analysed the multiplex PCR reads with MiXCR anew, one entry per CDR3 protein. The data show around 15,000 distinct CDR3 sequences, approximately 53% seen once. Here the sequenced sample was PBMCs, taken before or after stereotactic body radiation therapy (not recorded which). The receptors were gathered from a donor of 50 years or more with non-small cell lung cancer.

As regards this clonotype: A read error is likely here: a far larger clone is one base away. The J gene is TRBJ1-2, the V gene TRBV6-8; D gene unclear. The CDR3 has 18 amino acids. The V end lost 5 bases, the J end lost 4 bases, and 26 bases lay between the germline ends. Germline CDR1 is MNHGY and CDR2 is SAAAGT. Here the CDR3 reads CASSTVRCRVPTGYGYTF. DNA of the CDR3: TGTGCCAGCAGTACGGTTCGGTGTAGGGTCCCAACCGGCTATGGCTACACCTTC.

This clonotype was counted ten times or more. The CDR3 here is CASSLGPRDTDTQYF. The CDR3 DNA reads TGTGCCAGCAGCTTAGGACCCCGTGACACAGATACGCAGTATTTT. The chain has TRBV7-6 and TRBJ2-3; D unresolved. The CDR3 sequence is 15 residues long. Germline V lookup: CDR1 SGHVS, CDR2 FNYEAQ. V was clipped by 1 base and J by 2 bases, with 10 bases between them.

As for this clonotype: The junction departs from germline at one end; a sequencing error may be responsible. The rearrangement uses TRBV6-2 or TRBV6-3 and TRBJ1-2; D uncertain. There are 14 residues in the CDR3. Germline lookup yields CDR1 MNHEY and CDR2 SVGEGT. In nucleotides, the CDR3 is TGTGCCAGCAGTCAAATGGGCAGGAACTATGGCTACACATTC. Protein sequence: CASSQMGRNYGYTF.

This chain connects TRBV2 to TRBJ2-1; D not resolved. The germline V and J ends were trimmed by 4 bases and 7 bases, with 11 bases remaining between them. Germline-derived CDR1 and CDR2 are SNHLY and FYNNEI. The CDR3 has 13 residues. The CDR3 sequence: CASSVALRNEQFF. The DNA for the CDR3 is TGTGCCAGCAGTGTCGCGCTCCGGAATGAGCAGTTCTTC.

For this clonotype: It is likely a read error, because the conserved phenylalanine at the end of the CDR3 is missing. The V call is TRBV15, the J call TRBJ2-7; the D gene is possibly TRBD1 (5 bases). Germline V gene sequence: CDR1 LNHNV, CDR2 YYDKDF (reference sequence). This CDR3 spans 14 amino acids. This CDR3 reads CATRRARRDYEQYL. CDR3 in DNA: TGTGCCACCAGAAGAGCCCGCAGGGACTACGAGCAGTACTTA.

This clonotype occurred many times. This CDR3 is CASSQGPNTGELFF. The DNA for the CDR3 is TGTGCCAGCTCACAAGGACCCAACACCGGGGAGCTGTTTTTT. The rearrangement uses TRBV18 and TRBJ2-2; D is unresolved. CDR1 and CDR2 from the germline V gene are KGHSH and LQKENI. V dropped 4 bases and J dropped 2 bases, with 8 bases sitting between them. This CDR3 has 14 amino acids.

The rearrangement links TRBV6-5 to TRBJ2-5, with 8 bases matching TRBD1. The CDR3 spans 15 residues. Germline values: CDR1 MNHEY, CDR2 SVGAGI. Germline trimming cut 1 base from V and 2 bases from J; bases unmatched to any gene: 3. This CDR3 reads CASSYLGQDQETQYF. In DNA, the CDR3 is TGTGCCAGCAGTTACTTGGGACAGGATCAAGAGACCCAGTACTTC.

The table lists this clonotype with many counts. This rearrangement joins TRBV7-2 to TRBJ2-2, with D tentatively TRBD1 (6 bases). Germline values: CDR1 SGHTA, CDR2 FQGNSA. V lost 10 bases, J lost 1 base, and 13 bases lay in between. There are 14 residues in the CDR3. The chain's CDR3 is CAMGAEVNTGELFF. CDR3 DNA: TGTGCCATGGGGGCGGAGGTGAACACCGGGGAGCTGTTTTTT.

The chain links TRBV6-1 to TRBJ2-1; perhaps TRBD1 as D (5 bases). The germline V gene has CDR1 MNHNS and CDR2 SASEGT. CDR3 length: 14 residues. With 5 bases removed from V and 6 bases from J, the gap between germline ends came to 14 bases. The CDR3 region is CASSREGDFNEQFF. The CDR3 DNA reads TGTGCCAGCAGTAGAGAAGGGGATTTCAATGAGCAGTTCTTC.

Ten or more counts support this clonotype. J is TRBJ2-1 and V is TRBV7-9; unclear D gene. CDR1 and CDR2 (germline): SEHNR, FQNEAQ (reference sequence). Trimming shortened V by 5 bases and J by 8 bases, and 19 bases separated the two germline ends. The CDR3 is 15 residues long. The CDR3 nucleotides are TGTGCCAGCAGCCAAGGTAGGCAGGTGCGGTATGAGCAGTTCTTC. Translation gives CASSQGRQVRYEQFF.